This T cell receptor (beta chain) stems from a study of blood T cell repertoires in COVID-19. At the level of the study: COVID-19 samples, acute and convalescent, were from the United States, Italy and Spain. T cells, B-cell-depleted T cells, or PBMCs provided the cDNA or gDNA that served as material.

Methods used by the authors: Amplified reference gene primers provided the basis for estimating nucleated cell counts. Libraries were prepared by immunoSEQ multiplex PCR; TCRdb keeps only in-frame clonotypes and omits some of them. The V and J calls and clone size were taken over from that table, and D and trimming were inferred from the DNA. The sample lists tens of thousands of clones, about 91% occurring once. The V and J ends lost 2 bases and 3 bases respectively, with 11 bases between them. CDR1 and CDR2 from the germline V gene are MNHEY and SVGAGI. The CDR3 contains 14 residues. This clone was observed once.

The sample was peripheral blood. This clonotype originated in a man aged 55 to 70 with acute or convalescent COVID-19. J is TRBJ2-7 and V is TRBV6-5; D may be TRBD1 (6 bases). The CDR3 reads CASSYRTADYEQYF. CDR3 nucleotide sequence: TGTGCCAGCAGTTACCGGACAGCAGACTACGAGCAGTACTTC.